These 7 T cell receptor beta chains share one sample of origin, sequenced in a study of untreated major depressive disorder. Study-wide results and limits: TRBV05-01 (Vbeta 5.1) usage was higher in CD4+ T cells of depressed patients than controls.

TCRdb's copy holds only in-frame clones and misses some; the assay was immunoSEQ multiplex PCR. The profile covers roughly 25,000 clones, with roughly nine tenths appearing a single time and 0.72% taken by the ten largest. No antigens are known for them. Sequencing input: CD4+ T cells from PBMCs. These receptors were collected from a woman aged 30 to 39 with major depressive disorder.

The J gene is TRBJ2-5, the V gene TRBV27, with D perhaps assigned TRBD1 or TRBD2 (6 bases each). Germline CDR1 and CDR2: MNHEY and SMNVEV (reference sequence). This CDR3 comprises 15 residues. Trimming removed 7 bases from V and 2 bases from J, with 17 bases in between. The CDR3 sequence is CASTPSRGRQETQYF. The CDR3 coding sequence is TGTGCCAGCACTCCTTCGAGGGGGAGGCAAGAGACCCAGTACTTC.

The chain has TRBV18 and TRBJ1-5; D might be TRBD1 (5 bases). The germline V gene has CDR1 KGHSH and CDR2 LQKENI. The CDR3 covers 14 residues. V dropped 2 bases and J dropped 3 bases, with 8 bases sitting between them. The CDR3 coding sequence is TGTGCCAGCTCACCATCGGGGCCCAATCAGCCCCAGCATTTT. Translation gives CASSPSGPNQPQHF. The full variable domain, completed using reference TRBV18 and TRBJ1-5, is NAGVMQNPRHLVRRRGQEARLRCSPMKGHSHVYWYRQLPEEGLKFMVYLQKENIIDESGMPKERFSAEFPKEGPSILRIQQVVRGDSAAYFCASSPSGPNQPQHFGDGTRLSIL.

The rearrangement links TRBV2 to TRBJ1-1, with 9 bases that match TRBD1. The V segment lost 5 bases and the J segment 10 bases; nucleotides outside the gene matches: 8. Germline lookup yields CDR1 SNHLY and CDR2 FYNNEI. The length of the CDR3 is 13 residues. CDR3 sequence reads: CASSRDRVVIAFF. The CDR3 DNA follows: TGTGCCAGCAGTAGGGACAGGGTAGTAATAGCTTTCTTT.

The chain joins TRBV2 to TRBJ2-3, with D possibly matching TRBD2 (6 bases). Deletions cut 6 bases from V and 5 bases from J, with 12 bases between. The length of the CDR3 is 13 residues. From germline, CDR1 is SNHLY and CDR2 FYNNEI. CDR3 in amino acids: CASREGFVDTQYF. DNA for the CDR3: TGTGCCAGCAGGGAGGGGTTTGTAGATACGCAGTATTTT.

V is TRBV27 and J is TRBJ1-5; a possible D gene is TRBD1 (6 bases). The V end lost 5 bases, the J end lost 5 bases, and 10 bases lay between the germline ends. The CDR3 extends over 13 amino acids. The germline V gene has CDR1 MNHEY and CDR2 SMNVEV (reference sequence). The CDR3 DNA sequence: TGTGCCAGCAGTGGTAGGGGGGATCAGCCCCAGCATTTT. Translating it yields CASSGRGDQPQHF.

V usage is TRBV5-5 and J usage is TRBJ1-2, with D possibly TRBD1 on 6 matching bases. This CDR3 comprises 12 residues. Trimming left V 4 bases short and J 5 bases short, with 9 bases between. Looked up from germline, CDR1 is SGHKS and CDR2 is YYEKEE (reference sequence). CDR3 sequence (DNA): TGTGCCAGCAGCCCGGACAGTTATGGCTACACCTTC. It codes for CASSPDSYGYTF.

The rearrangement links TRBV5-1 to TRBJ2-3, with 11 nucleotides matching TRBD2. The CDR3 length is 16 residues. With V trimmed by 6 bases and J by 2 bases, 8 bases remained unmatched. Per the germline V gene, CDR1 is SGHRS and CDR2 is YFSETQ. The CDR3 bases are TGCGCCAGCACCCGACTAGCGGGGTTGGACACAGATACGCAGTATTTT. Residues: CASTRLAGLDTDTQYF.